Given below is one T cell receptor beta chain in context. What it binds is not known. The data stem from a study of shared clonotypes between healthy human individuals. Overall study: The plates for each donor numbered three CD4 naive, three CD4 memory, two CD8 naive and one CD8 memory.

Regarding the study as a whole: Sorted-subset sequencing was shown by rarefaction to be incomplete despite large depth. Estimated richness values were generally larger in naive subsets than in memory subsets.

Data came from immunoSEQ multiplex PCR; TCRdb stores just in-frame clones and leaves some out. The table shows 2,500,000 or so clones, with 85% to 95% occurring only once. The V segment lost 3 bases and the J segment 1 base; nucleotides outside the gene matches: 6. This CDR3 contains 17 residues. Per germline, CDR1 KGHSH and CDR2 LQKENI. The material sequenced was naive CD4+ T cells sorted from blood. Stated subset: CD45RA+ positively selected. This clonotype was obtained from a man aged 18-30 years in good health. V is TRBV18 and J is TRBJ2-2, with 9 bases identical to TRBD1. CDR3 nucleotide sequence: TGTGCCAGCTCACCTCTACAGGGACAGGGGAACACCGGGGAGCTGTTTTTT. Amino acid sequence: CASSPLQGQGNTGELFF. Based on the CDR3 plus reference TRBV18 and TRBJ2-2, the full variable domain is NAGVMQNPRHLVRRRGQEARLRCSPMKGHSHVYWYRQLPEEGLKFMVYLQKENIIDESGMPKERFSAEFPKEGPSILRIQQVVRGDSAAYFCASSPLQGQGNTGELFFGEGSRLTVL.